These 25 T cell receptor beta chains share one sample of origin, sequenced in a study of control samples from healthy donors and cancer patients. Assay: immunoSEQ multiplex PCR; the TCRdb copy retains only in-frame clones and omits some. The sample carries roughly 120,000 clones, about 88% recorded once. Sequencing was performed on blood. The receptor set was obtained from a woman in her 70s in good health.

The J gene is TRBJ1-1, the V gene TRBV5-1; 7 nucleotides agree with TRBD1. CDR1 and CDR2 (germline): SGHRS, YFSETQ. CDR3 length: 14 residues. The trim removed 0 bases at V and 5 bases at J, leaving 4 bases unmatched. Here the CDR3 DNA reads TGCGCCAGCAGCTTGGCGCAGGGGGGGACTGAAGCTTTCTTT. Translating gives CASSLAQGGTEAFF.

The CDR3 sequence: CASSLGGGSYNEQFF. The CDR3, as DNA: TGTGCCAGCAGCTTAGGCGGGGGCTCCTACAATGAGCAGTTCTTC. The rearrangement links TRBV7-6 to TRBJ2-1; 7 bases line up with TRBD2. Germline CDR1 and CDR2: SGHVS and FNYEAQ. Trimming took 1 base from V and 0 from J; bases not matched to a gene: 0. CDR3 size: 15 residues. Supplemented by reference TRBV7-6 and TRBJ2-1, the full variable domain reads GAGVSQSPRYKVTKRGQDVALRCDPISGHVSLYWYRQALGQGPEFLTYFNYEAQQDKSGLPNDRFSAERPEGSISTLTIQRTEQRDSAMYRCASSLGGGSYNEQFFGPGTRLTVL.

The rearrangement links TRBV19 to TRBJ2-1, with D perhaps TRBD2 (7 bases). This CDR3 is built from 14 residues. In germline, CDR1 is LNHDA, CDR2 SQIVND (reference sequence). Trimming took 7 bases from V and 6 from J, leaving 16 bases between them. CDR3 region: CASNAGAPPNEQFF. For the CDR3, the DNA is TGTGCCAGTAACGCGGGGGCCCCTCCCAATGAGCAGTTCTTC.

CDR3 amino acids: CASSEGSSVGSGNTIYF. CDR3 nucleotide sequence: TGTGCCAGCAGCGAGGGTTCCTCTGTTGGATCTGGAAACACCATATATTTT. The chain is built from TRBV9 and TRBJ1-3, with D unresolved. Germline V gene sequence: CDR1 SGDLS, CDR2 YYNGEE. V gave up 3 bases and J gave up 1 base, with 17 bases separating them. This CDR3 has 17 residues. Looking up the rest from reference TRBV9 and TRBJ1-3 gives the full variable domain: DSGVTQTPKHLITATGQRVTLRCSPRSGDLSVYWYQQSLDQGLQFLIQYYNGEERAKGNILERFSAQQFPDLHSELNLSSLELGDSALYFCASSEGSSVGSGNTIYFGEGSWLTVV.

V is TRBV2 and J is TRBJ1-5, with D unresolved. V lost 4 bases and J 4 bases, leaving 11 bases between the germline ends. CDR1 SNHLY and CDR2 FYNNEI come from the germline V gene. The CDR3 spans 14 residues. The CDR3: CASSVESTNQPQHF. The CDR3 DNA sequence: TGTGCCAGCAGTGTCGAAAGTACGAATCAGCCCCAGCATTTT.

The J gene is TRBJ2-3, the V gene TRBV25-1; D remains unclear. The CDR3 totals 15 residues. Germline assignment: CDR1 MGHDK and CDR2 SYGVNS. V was cut by 5 bases and J by 0 bases, with 12 bases left in between. CDR3 region: CASSSLEPSTDTQYF. The DNA of the CDR3 is TGTGCCAGCAGTTCGTTGGAGCCTAGCACAGATACGCAGTATTTT.

The chain is built from TRBV5-1 and TRBJ1-1; D unclear. CDR1 and CDR2 (germline): SGHRS, YFSETQ. CDR3 size: 13 residues. The ends were cut back, 1 base at V and 1 base at J, with 5 bases in the middle. The CDR3 loop reads CASSLRENTEAFF. The CDR3 coding sequence is TGCGCCAGCAGCTTGAGGGAGAACACTGAAGCTTTCTTT.

V gene TRBV5-4 combines with J gene TRBJ2-3, with D perhaps given as TRBD1 or TRBD2 (5 bases each). V lost 0 bases to trimming and J lost 1 base, with 12 bases between them. Germline assignment: CDR1 SGHNT and CDR2 YYREEE (reference sequence). The CDR3 totals 16 residues. CDR3: CASSLGGNSGTDTQYF. DNA for the CDR3: TGTGCCAGCAGCTTGGGGGGGAACTCCGGCACAGATACGCAGTATTTT.

The J gene is TRBJ1-5, the V gene TRBV10-2; TRBD1 matches 7 bases. The CDR3 has 15 amino acids. The junction had 9 bases not matched to a gene; V was cut back by 6 bases and J by 4 bases. In germline, CDR1 is WSHSY, CDR2 SAAADI. The CDR3 is CASRMTGRSNQPQHF. As DNA, the CDR3 is TGCGCCAGCAGAATGACAGGGCGTTCGAATCAGCCCCAGCATTTT.

This clone was seen once. One junction end does not reproduce the germline sequence, and a read error may be involved. The rearrangement joins TRBV2 to TRBJ1-2; 8 positions agree with TRBD1. This CDR3 has 12 residues. The germline CDR1 and CDR2 sequences are SNHLY and FYNNEI. CDR3 protein: CASRDRGYGYTF. Here the CDR3 DNA reads TGTGCCAGCCGTGACAGGGGCTATGGCTACACCTTC. Together with reference TRBV2 and TRBJ1-2, the CDR3 gives the full variable domain: EPEVTQTPSHQVTQMGQEVILRCVPISNHLYFYWYRQILGQKVEFLVSFYNNEISEKSEIFDDQFSVERPDGSNFTLKIRSTKLEDSAMYFCASRDRGYGYTFGSGTRLTVV.

This sequence joins TRBV11-2 and TRBJ2-7; 8 positions agree with TRBD2. The CDR3 covers 14 residues. In germline, CDR1 is SGHAT, CDR2 FQNNGV. V trimming: 6 bases; J trimming: 5 bases; junction bases outside the gene matches: 9. The CDR3 reads CASRDGRASHEQYF. CDR3 nucleotides: TGTGCCAGCAGAGACGGGAGGGCGTCCCACGAGCAGTACTTC.

A word on this clone: The same CDR3 can be traced to other DNA sequences in this sample. This chain uses TRBV18 with TRBJ1-1; weak D call: TRBD1 (5 bases). CDR3 length equals 13 residues. The V gene's germline CDR1 is KGHSH and CDR2 LQKENI. Trimming removed 3 bases from V and 1 base from J, with 6 bases in between. The CDR3 bases are TGTGCCAGCTCACCCGGACAGAACACTGAAGCTTTCTTT. Amino acids: CASSPGQNTEAFF.

The chain combines TRBV2 with TRBJ1-5, with D hard to call. This CDR3 spans 13 amino acids. From germline, CDR1 is SNHLY and CDR2 FYNNEI. The V end was cut by 7 bases, the J end by 7 bases, with 14 bases between. The CDR3 sequence: CASTARMFQPQHF. CDR3 DNA: TGTGCCAGCACTGCGCGGATGTTCCAGCCCCAGCATTTT.

The V and J genes are TRBV6-2 or TRBV6-3 and TRBJ1-2; TRBD1 is a possible D gene (6 bases). The ends were cut back, 5 bases at V and 1 base at J, with 14 bases in the middle. There are 15 residues in the CDR3. CDR1 and CDR2 from the germline V gene are MNHEY and SVGEGT. The CDR3 DNA reads as TGTGCCAGCAGTAAAGGGGGACCAAGTAACTATGGCTACACCTTC. Its translation: CASSKGGPSNYGYTF.

The chain is built from TRBV7-9 and TRBJ1-3; possible D gene TRBD1, 6 bases. V was clipped by 5 bases and J by 0 bases, with 11 bases between them. There are 15 residues in the CDR3. In germline, CDR1 is SEHNR, CDR2 FQNEAQ (reference sequence). For the CDR3, the DNA is TGTGCCAGCAGCCGGTTAGGGGGCTCTGGAAACACCATATATTTT. This encodes CASSRLGGSGNTIYF.

This chain uses TRBV4-2 with TRBJ1-1; D remains ambiguous. This CDR3 has 14 residues. Trimming pared 3 bases from V and 0 bases from J, leaving 8 bases between. Germline lookup yields CDR1 LGHNA and CDR2 YNFKEQ. The CDR3 nucleotides read TGTGCCAGCAGCCAGGGCAGCATGAACACTGAAGCTTTCTTT. Amino acids: CASSQGSMNTEAFF.

V is TRBV18 and J is TRBJ2-7, with 8 bases identical to TRBD1. The V gene end was trimmed by 2 bases and the J gene end by 6 bases; junction bases not matched to a gene: 12. Germline CDR1 KGHSH, CDR2 LQKENI. The CDR3 has 16 residues. This CDR3 is CASSPSFSDRGSEQYF. The CDR3 DNA sequence: TGTGCCAGCTCACCATCTTTCTCAGACAGGGGAAGCGAGCAGTACTTC.

The J gene is TRBJ2-1, the V gene TRBV6-5, with D perhaps matching TRBD1 or TRBD2 (5 bases each). With 5 bases removed from V and 10 bases from J, the gap between germline ends came to 18 bases. The CDR3 length is 14 residues. CDR1 is MNHEY, CDR2 SVGAGI, per germline. For the CDR3, the DNA is TGTGCCAGCAGTCGACTCCTAGGGACCCAAGAGCAGTTCTTC. Translation: CASSRLLGTQEQFF.

CDR3 sequence reads: CASSDPPGGTYEQYF. CDR3 DNA: TGTGCCAGCAGTGACCCCCCAGGGGGAACCTACGAGCAGTACTTC. V usage is TRBV6-1 and J usage is TRBJ2-7; 7 positions agree with TRBD1. CDR3 size: 15 residues. The germline V gene encodes CDR1 MNHNS and CDR2 SASEGT. The V segment lost 3 bases and the J segment 2 bases; nucleotides outside the gene matches: 7.

This clone occurred once. J is TRBJ2-1 and V is TRBV19, with a possible D match to TRBD2 (6 bases). The CDR3 is made up of 15 amino acids. Trimming cost V 7 bases and J 8 bases, with 21 bases left between them. Germline V gene sequence: CDR1 LNHDA, CDR2 SQIVND (reference sequence). Here the CDR3 reads CASIGGRGSRDEQFF. DNA for the CDR3: TGTGCCAGTATCGGGGGTAGGGGTTCAAGGGATGAGCAGTTCTTC. The variable domain in full, completed from reference TRBV19 and TRBJ2-1, reads DGGITQSPKYLFRKEGQNVTLSCEQNLNHDAMYWYRQDPGQGLRLIYYSQIVNDFQKGDIAEGYSVSREKKESFPLTVTSAQKNPTAFYLCASIGGRGSRDEQFFGPGTRLTVL.

The chain links TRBV6-2 or TRBV6-3 to TRBJ1-2; D is possibly TRBD1 (5 bases). The CDR3 is made up of 16 amino acids. V was clipped by 2 bases and J by 4 bases, with 17 bases between them. Per germline, CDR1 MNHEY and CDR2 SVGEGT. The CDR3 spells CASSYDSRAGTYGYTF. The CDR3 DNA is TGTGCCAGCAGTTACGACAGTCGGGCAGGGACCTATGGCTACACCTTC.

This rearrangement joins TRBV5-1 to TRBJ2-7; 8 bases match TRBD2. The CDR3 is 13 amino acids. Germline V gives CDR1 SGHRS, CDR2 YFSETQ. V trimming: 0 bases; J trimming: 9 bases; junction bases outside the gene matches: 5. CDR3 protein: CASSLAASGGQYF. CDR3 DNA: TGCGCCAGCAGCTTGGCCGCGAGCGGGGGGCAGTACTTC.

The rearrangement uses TRBV7-8 and TRBJ1-2; TRBD1 is a possible D gene (6 bases). The CDR3 totals 16 residues. The germline V gene encodes CDR1 SGHVS and CDR2 FQNEAQ. V lost 5 bases and J 3 bases, leaving 19 bases between the germline ends. This CDR3 is CASSPKGGYPDYGYTF. The CDR3, as DNA: TGTGCCAGCAGCCCTAAAGGGGGGTACCCCGACTATGGCTACACCTTC. The complete variable domain, with remaining parts taken from reference TRBV7-8 and TRBJ1-2, reads GAGVSQSPRYKVAKRGQDVALRCDPISGHVSLFWYQQALGQGPEFLTYFQNEAQLDKSGLPSDRFFAERPEGSVSTLKIQRTQQEDSAVYLCASSPKGGYPDYGYTFGSGTRLTVV.

The chain carries TRBV6-4 and TRBJ1-6; 7 positions match TRBD1. The junction had 9 bases not matched to a gene; V was cut back by 0 bases and J by 10 bases. The germline gives CDR1 MRHNA, CDR2 SNTAGT. The CDR3 totals 16 residues. The CDR3 reads CASSDSPQGRRSPLHF. The CDR3 DNA reads as TGTGCCAGCAGTGACTCGCCACAGGGGCGTAGGTCACCCCTCCACTTT.

This chain connects TRBV10-1 to TRBJ1-6; no definite D call. V dropped 2 bases and J dropped 12 bases, with 11 bases sitting between them. In germline, CDR1 is WNHNN, CDR2 SYGVQD (reference sequence). The CDR3 loop spans 13 amino acids. CDR3 amino acids: CASSEGLGRPLHF. As DNA, the CDR3 is TGCGCCAGCAGTGAGGGTCTCGGTCGACCCCTCCACTTT.